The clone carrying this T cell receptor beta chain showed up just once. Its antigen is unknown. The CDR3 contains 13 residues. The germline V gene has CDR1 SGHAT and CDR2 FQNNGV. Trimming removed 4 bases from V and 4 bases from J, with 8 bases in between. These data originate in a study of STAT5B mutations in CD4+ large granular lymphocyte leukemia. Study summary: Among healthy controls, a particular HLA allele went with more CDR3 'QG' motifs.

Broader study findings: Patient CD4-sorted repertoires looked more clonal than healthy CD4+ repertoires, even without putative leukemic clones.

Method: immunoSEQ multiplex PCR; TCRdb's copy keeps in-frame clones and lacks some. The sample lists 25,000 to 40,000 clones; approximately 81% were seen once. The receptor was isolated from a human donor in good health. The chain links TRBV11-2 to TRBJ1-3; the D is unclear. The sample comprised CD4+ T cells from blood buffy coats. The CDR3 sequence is CASSSMDGNTIYF. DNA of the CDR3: TGTGCCAGCAGCTCCATGGACGGAAACACCATATATTTT.